Below are 17 T cell receptor beta chains sequenced from a single sample in a study of cytomegalovirus exposure and HLA in healthy donors. PCR involved 60 Vbeta and 13 Jbeta primers. The table came from immunoSEQ multiplex PCR; TCRdb's copy has only in-frame clones and leaves some out. The sample holds 150,000 to 200,000 clones, less than 80% seen once. Sequencing was done on a sample of PBMCs. All receptors come from a man between 40 and 49 years old in good health and CMV-seronegative.

The V gene is TRBV4-2, the J gene TRBJ1-4; D gene uncertain. The V end was cut by 0 bases, the J end by 5 bases, with 13 bases between. This CDR3 spans 16 amino acids. Germline loops: CDR1 LGHNA, CDR2 YNFKEQ. The CDR3 loop is CASSQDGEFRNEKLFF. CDR3 nucleotides: TGTGCCAGCAGCCAAGATGGAGAATTCCGGAATGAAAAACTGTTTTTT.

Of note for this clone: This is likely an artifact of a read error, given a far larger clone one base away. The rearrangement links TRBV5-1 to TRBJ2-2; D gene unclear. Germline-derived CDR1 and CDR2 are SGHRS and YFSETQ. V was shortened by 5 bases and J by 7 bases, with 15 bases between the two germline ends. The CDR3 is 14 amino acids. CDR3 coding DNA: TGCGCCAGCAGTCTCGGCAGGTACGGCGGGGAGCTGTTTTTT. It encodes CASSLGRYGGELFF.

V and J are TRBV27 and TRBJ2-7, with TRBD1 identical over 7 bases. The CDR3 spans 14 residues. After removal of 7 bases from V and 2 bases from J, the junction contained 8 bases not matched to a gene. Looked up from germline, CDR1 is MNHEY and CDR2 is SMNVEV (reference sequence). Written as DNA, the CDR3 is TGTGCCAGCACCCCTACAGGGGAGCCCTACGAGCAGTACTTC. Its protein product is CASTPTGEPYEQYF.

This chain links TRBV21-1 with TRBJ2-7; the table's D call TRBD1 went unverified against the DNA. TRBV21-1 is termed a pseudogene. The CDR3 consists of 16 residues. This CDR3 is CASSKEGVTVIYEQYF. The CDR3 DNA reads as TGTGCCAGCAGCAAAGAAGGGGTGACAGTGATCTACGAGCAGTACTTC.

In its sample, this clone was seen once. The V gene is TRBV7-6, the J gene TRBJ2-5; maybe TRBD2 (6 bases). The J call is uncertain, as TRBJ2-7 better fits the DNA end. This CDR3 has 15 residues. The V gene's germline CDR1 is SGHVS and CDR2 FNYEAQ. The DNA for the CDR3 is TGTGCCAGCAGCGCTGGACGGGGGATCTCCTACGAGCAGTACTTC. Encoded protein: CASSAGRGISYEQYF.

The chain links TRBV10-3 to TRBJ1-6, with D perhaps matching TRBD1 (6 bases). V lost 7 bases and J lost 0, with 10 bases in between. Per germline, CDR1 ENHRY and CDR2 SYGVKD. The CDR3 extends over 15 amino acids. CDR3 loop: CAITADSSYNSPLHF. The CDR3 nucleotides read TGTGCCATCACCGCGGACAGCTCCTATAATTCACCCCTCCACTTT.

The DNA of the CDR3 is TGCGCCAGCAGTCGAATAAAGGGATTGGGGCTACTGTTTTTT. Amino acids: CASSRIKGLGLLFF. The V gene is TRBV4-1, the J gene TRBJ1-4; tentatively, D is TRBD1 (5 bases). CDR1 MGHRA and CDR2 YSYEKL come from the germline V gene. This CDR3 is 14 amino acids long. With 6 bases removed from V and 13 bases from J, the gap between germline ends came to 21 bases.

This clone was seen only a few times. The chain carries TRBV13 and TRBJ2-7; maybe TRBD2 (6 bases). In germline, CDR1 is PRHDT, CDR2 FYEKMQ (reference sequence). V shed 4 bases and J shed 0 bases, with 13 bases lying between them. The CDR3 spans 15 residues. The CDR3 coding sequence is TGTGCCAGCAGCTCGGGGGTCGGCAGCTCCTACGAGCAGTACTTC. As protein: CASSSGVGSSYEQYF.

The CDR3 DNA follows: TGTGCCAGCAGTGCGACAGGCAACTCTGGGGCCAACGTCCTGACTTTC. Amino acids: CASSATGNSGANVLTF. The rearrangement uses TRBV6-4 and TRBJ2-6; TRBD1 might be the D (6 bases). The germline V gene encodes CDR1 MRHNA and CDR2 SNTAGT. The germline V and J ends were trimmed by 4 bases and 0 bases, with 10 bases remaining between them. The CDR3 covers 16 residues.

V gene TRBV21-1 combines with J gene TRBJ1-1; TRBD1 is the table's D call and was not checked against the DNA. TRBV21-1 is an annotated pseudogene. The CDR3 totals 16 residues. CDR3 residues: CAVNRTGLGWDTEAFF. The CDR3 bases are TGTGCCGTCAATCGGACAGGGCTAGGTTGGGACACTGAAGCTTTCTTT.

The chain joins TRBV5-6 to TRBJ1-5; 9 bases are shared with TRBD1. This CDR3 comprises 17 residues. The V and J ends lost 0 bases and 3 bases, in that order; junction bases with no gene match: 7. Germline V gene lookup returns CDR1 SGHDT and CDR2 YYEEEE. The CDR3 protein is CASSLGTDRGYNQPQHF. CDR3 DNA sequence: TGTGCCAGCAGCTTGGGTACTGACAGGGGGTACAATCAGCCCCAGCATTTT.

CDR3: CASSLPGSTDTQYF. Here the CDR3 DNA reads TGTGCCAGCAGCCTTCCGGGGAGCACAGATACGCAGTATTTT. The chain joins TRBV7-9 to TRBJ2-3; tentative D call: TRBD2 (5 bases). The CDR3 consists of 14 residues. Per the germline V gene, CDR1 is SEHNR and CDR2 is FQNEAQ (reference sequence). The ends were cut back, 5 bases at V and 0 bases at J, with 9 bases in the middle.

In this sample, this clone turned up once. The rearrangement links TRBV19 to TRBJ2-3; 7 positions agree with TRBD2. The CDR3 contains 15 residues. The V gene's germline CDR1 is LNHDA and CDR2 SQIVND (reference sequence). Unmatched junction bases numbered 9, after V lost 7 bases and J lost 2 bases. In DNA, the CDR3 is TGTGCCAGTAAAGAAGCGGGGATTGTCACAGATACGCAGTATTTT. It translates to CASKEAGIVTDTQYF.

The V call is TRBV7-8, the J call TRBJ2-7; D is possibly TRBD1 (6 bases). The CDR3 runs to 13 residues. Germline V gene sequence: CDR1 SGHVS, CDR2 FQNEAQ. With 5 bases removed from V and 4 bases from J, the gap between germline ends came to 12 bases. In nucleotides, the CDR3 is TGTGCCAGCAGCCCGAACAGGGAATACGAGCAGTACTTC. It specifies CASSPNREYEQYF.

The V gene is TRBV6-1, the J gene TRBJ2-6, with D hard to call. In germline, CDR1 is MNHNS, CDR2 SASEGT. V shed 4 bases and J shed 0 bases, with 7 bases lying between them. This CDR3 is built from 15 residues. CDR3 in DNA: TGTGCCAGCAGTGGCGTGCTCTCTGGGGCCAACGTCCTGACTTTC. Protein product: CASSGVLSGANVLTF.

The genes are TRBV5-4 and TRBJ2-7, with 8 bases that match TRBD2. CDR3 length: 13 residues. With 5 bases clipped from V and 3 bases from J, the junction kept 4 bases outside the gene matches. Looked up from germline, CDR1 is SGHNT and CDR2 is YYREEE (reference sequence). The CDR3 loop is CASSPGGVYEQYF. CDR3 bases: TGTGCCAGCAGTCCGGGGGGGGTCTACGAGCAGTACTTC.

The rearrangement joins TRBV9 to TRBJ2-3; maybe TRBD2 (7 bases). CDR1 and CDR2 (germline): SGDLS, YYNGEE. Trimming shortened V by 0 bases and J by 6 bases, and 14 bases separated the two germline ends. The CDR3 contains 15 residues. The CDR3 nucleotides are TGTGCCAGCAGCGTAGAGGGGGGGGCCTGGGATACGCAGTATTTT. As protein: CASSVEGGAWDTQYF.